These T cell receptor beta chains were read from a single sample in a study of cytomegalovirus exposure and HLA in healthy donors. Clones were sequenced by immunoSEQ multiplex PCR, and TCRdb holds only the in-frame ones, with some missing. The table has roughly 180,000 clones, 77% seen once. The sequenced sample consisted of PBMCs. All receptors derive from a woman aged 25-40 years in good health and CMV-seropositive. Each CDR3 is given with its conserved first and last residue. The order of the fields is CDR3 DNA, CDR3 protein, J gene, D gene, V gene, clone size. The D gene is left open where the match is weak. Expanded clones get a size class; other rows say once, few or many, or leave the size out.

CDR3 DNA: TGTGCCAGCAGCACGGGACTAGCGGGACTCAGCTACGAGCAGTACTTC
CDR3 protein: CASSTGLAGLSYEQYF
J gene: TRBJ2-7
D gene: TRBD2
V gene: TRBV7-2
clone size: NA

CDR3 DNA: TGCGCCAGCAGCTTGGTTAATCCAGGGTCCGTGAACACTGAAGCTTTCTTT
CDR3 protein: CASSLVNPGSVNTEAFF
J gene: TRBJ1-1
D gene: NA
V gene: TRBV5-1
clone size: NA

CDR3 DNA: TGTGCCACCAGCGGGGACAGGGGGCGCGAGCAGTACTTC
CDR3 protein: CATSGDRGREQYF
J gene: TRBJ2-7
D gene: TRBD1
V gene: TRBV15
clone size: NA

CDR3 DNA: TGCGCCAGCCGGATAGGGACAGGGTGGAACGAGCAGTACTTC
CDR3 protein: CASRIGTGWNEQYF
J gene: TRBJ2-7
D gene: TRBD1
V gene: TRBV5-1
clone size: once

CDR3 DNA: TGTGCCAGCAGCTTATCGAGCGTCGCCACCGGGGAGCTGTTTTTT
CDR3 protein: CASSLSSVATGELFF
J gene: TRBJ2-2
D gene: NA
V gene: TRBV7-9
clone size: NA

CDR3 DNA: TGCGCCAGCAGTGAGTCGTCCCTAGCGGGAGGCTCCTACGAGCAGTACTTC
CDR3 protein: CASSESSLAGGSYEQYF
J gene: TRBJ2-7
D gene: TRBD2
V gene: TRBV10-2
clone size: NA

CDR3 DNA: TGTGCCAGTAGGCGAACCGGGACAGGGGTCACTGAAGCTTTCTTT
CDR3 protein: CASRRTGTGVTEAFF
J gene: TRBJ1-1
D gene: TRBD1
V gene: TRBV19
clone size: NA

CDR3 DNA: TGCAGCGTTCTAGCGGGGTTATCGACCACAGATACGCAGTATTTT
CDR3 protein: CSVLAGLSTTDTQYF
J gene: TRBJ2-3
D gene: TRBD2
V gene: TRBV29-1
clone size: NA

CDR3 DNA: TGTGCCAGCAGCCTACTAATCAGGACAGGCACTGAAGCTTTCTTT
CDR3 protein: CASSLLIRTGTEAFF
J gene: TRBJ1-1
D gene: TRBD1
V gene: TRBV7-2
clone size: few

CDR3 DNA: TGCGCCAGCGGGGTAGCGGGAGGGCCGGGGGAGCAGTACTTC
CDR3 protein: CASGVAGGPGEQYF
J gene: TRBJ2-7
D gene: TRBD2
V gene: TRBV5-1
clone size: NA

CDR3 DNA: TGTGCCAGCAGCCGTTGGTCGACAGGGGGTACGCTTGGCAATCAGCCCCAGCATTTT
CDR3 protein: CASSRWSTGGTLGNQPQHF
J gene: TRBJ1-5
D gene: TRBD1
V gene: TRBV7-6
clone size: NA

CDR3 DNA: TGTGCCAGCAGCCAGGGACTAGCGGGAGGCCACGGTCAGTACTTC
CDR3 protein: CASSQGLAGGHGQYF
J gene: TRBJ2-4
D gene: TRBD2
V gene: TRBV7-2
clone size: NA

CDR3 DNA: TGTGCCAGCAGCTTTGGACTAGCGGGAGCTGGAAATGAGCAGTTCTTC
CDR3 protein: CASSFGLAGAGNEQFF
J gene: TRBJ2-1
D gene: TRBD2
V gene: TRBV5-6
clone size: NA

CDR3 DNA: TGTGCCAGCAGTTTACCGGGACTAGCGGAACCTGGGGCCAACGTCCTGACTTTC
CDR3 protein: CASSLPGLAEPGANVLTF
J gene: TRBJ2-6
D gene: TRBD2
V gene: TRBV28
clone size: NA

CDR3 DNA: TGTGCCAGCAGCCAAGTTCAGGACAGCACTGAAGCTTTCTTT
CDR3 protein: CASSQVQDSTEAFF
J gene: TRBJ1-1
D gene: NA
V gene: TRBV4-2
clone size: NA

CDR3 DNA: TGCGCCAGCAGCTTGGCCGCGGGATACAATGAGCAGTTCTTC
CDR3 protein: CASSLAAGYNEQFF
J gene: TRBJ2-1
D gene: NA
V gene: TRBV5-1
clone size: NA

CDR3 DNA: TGCGCCAGCAGCGCCGGAGGGGGCGAGAACACTGAAGCTTTCTTT
CDR3 protein: CASSAGGGENTEAFF
J gene: TRBJ1-1
D gene: TRBD1
V gene: TRBV5-1
clone size: few

CDR3 DNA: TGTGCCTGGAAAGGTCGGGGGACTAGCGGGAGGATAGATGAGCAGTTCTTC
CDR3 protein: CAWKGRGTSGRIDEQFF
J gene: TRBJ2-1
D gene: TRBD2
V gene: TRBV30
clone size: NA

CDR3 DNA: TGCGCCAGTGGACAGGGCCTGACTAGCGGATACACAGATACGCAGTATTTT
CDR3 protein: CASGQGLTSGYTDTQYF
J gene: TRBJ2-3
D gene: NA
V gene: TRBV5-1
clone size: NA

CDR3 DNA: TGTGCCAGCGACCCGACTAGCGGTATCTACAATGAGCAGTTCTTC
CDR3 protein: CASDPTSGIYNEQFF
J gene: TRBJ2-1
D gene: TRBD2
V gene: TRBV2
clone size: NA

CDR3 DNA: TGTGCCAGCACGATTTACGGGGGACCGAGAAGCGAGCAGTACTTC
CDR3 protein: CASTIYGGPRSEQYF
J gene: TRBJ2-7
D gene: NA
V gene: TRBV27
clone size: NA

CDR3 DNA: TGTGCCAGCAGCGTAGCTAGGGGGAACACTGAAGCTTTCTTT
CDR3 protein: CASSVARGNTEAFF
J gene: TRBJ1-1
D gene: NA
V gene: TRBV9
clone size: few

CDR3 DNA: TGTGCCAGCAGCTTATTGGGACAGCCGAACACCGGGGAGCTGTTTTTT
CDR3 protein: CASSLLGQPNTGELFF
J gene: TRBJ2-2
D gene: TRBD1
V gene: TRBV11-3
clone size: NA